A selection of T cell receptor beta chains follows, all from one sample in a study of CD8+ T cells in alopecia areata. Produced via immunoSEQ multiplex PCR; TCRdb's table is partial and in-frame only. The data contain about 12,000 clones, about 61% of them seen just once; the ten biggest clones take up 13%. The specimen was skin. These receptor sequences come from a human donor with alopecia areata. Both conserved end residues are part of each CDR3. The order of the fields is V gene, J gene, D gene, clone size, CDR3 DNA, CDR3 protein. A D gene is named only where the DNA matches it firmly. Not all rows give a size; the values are once, few, many and, for expanded clones, a class.

TRBV29-1	TRBJ1-1	NA	NA	TGCAGCGTTGGTCGGGGGGCTAGTTCTGAAGCTTTCTTT	CSVGRGASSEAFF
TRBV28	TRBJ1-6	NA	NA	TGTGCCAGCAGCGTCGGGGCTAGTGATAATTCACCCCTCCACTTT	CASSVGASDNSPLHF
TRBV18	TRBJ2-1	NA	NA	TGTGCCAGCTCACCATACGTTGGCGGGGCTAGCTCCTACAATGAGCAGTTCTTC	CASSPYVGGASSYNEQFF
TRBV5-1	TRBJ1-1	NA	NA	TGCGCCAGCAGCTTGCAGGGAGGTGTGCCTGAAGCTTTCTTT	CASSLQGGVPEAFF
TRBV6-5	TRBJ1-2	NA	once	TGTGCCAGCTCAGGGGATTATGGCTACACCTTC	CASSGDYGYTF
TRBV6-1	TRBJ2-7	NA	NA	TGTGCCAGCAGTGGGGGAGGCGAGTCCCCCGGCGAGCAGTACTTC	CASSGGGESPGEQYF
TRBV12-5	TRBJ1-4	NA	NA	TGTGCTAGTAAGGAGGGTCGGTGGTCTAATGAAAAACTGTTTTTT	CASKEGRWSNEKLFF
TRBV27	TRBJ2-6	NA	few	TGTGCCAGCAGTCCATCGGTAGCCCGCTCTGGGGCCAACGTCCTGACTTTC	CASSPSVARSGANVLTF
TRBV9	TRBJ1-1	NA	few	TGTGCCAGCAGCGTCGAAGGGGAGGACACTGAAGCTTTCTTT	CASSVEGEDTEAFF
TRBV6-5	TRBJ2-7	NA	few	TGTGCCAGCAGCCCCTACCCTTCCTACGAGCAGTACTTC	CASSPYPSYEQYF
TRBV4-1	TRBJ2-7	NA	few	TGCGCCAGCAGCGGAGGGGCGGCGACAGCCTCCTACGAGCAGTACTTC	CASSGGAATASYEQYF
TRBV30	TRBJ1-6	NA	NA	TGTGCCTGGAGTGCGGGGGCCTTCTCCTATAATTCACCCCTCCACTTT	CAWSAGAFSYNSPLHF
TRBV27	TRBJ2-3	NA	once	TGTGCCAGCAGTTCCTCAGGGGGGGATACGCAGTATTTT	CASSSSGGDTQYF
TRBV7-2	TRBJ2-5	NA	NA	TGTGCCAGCAGCCCGACAGGACAAGAGACCCAGTACTTC	CASSPTGQETQYF
TRBV4-2	TRBJ2-2	NA	NA	TGTGCCTCAGCAGGGGTGGGCGGGGAGCTGTTTTTT	CASAGVGGELFF
TRBV5-6	TRBJ2-1	NA	NA	TGTGCCAGCAGCTTGGCACGTGAGCAGTTCTTC	CASSLAREQFF
TRBV19	TRBJ2-7	TRBD1	NA	TGTGCCAGTAGTACGGGGACAGTGCCGAAGACTGAGCAGTACTTC	CASSTGTVPKTEQYF
TRBV5-1	TRBJ2-7	NA	NA	TGCGCCAGCAGCTTGGGGGTTTTCGGGGTCGAGCAGTACTTC	CASSLGVFGVEQYF
TRBV2	TRBJ2-3	TRBD1	NA	TGTGCCAGCAGGGAATGGACAGGGGGCGGGTCTGGAGATACGCAGTATTTT	CASREWTGGGSGDTQYF
TRBV5-4	TRBJ2-7	TRBD2	once	TGTGCCAGCAGCTTGCCAAGCGGGAGCTCTGGGGAGCAGTACTTC	CASSLPSGSSGEQYF
TRBV28	TRBJ2-1	NA	medium-sized	TGTGCCAGCAGTTCCCGGCAGGGGCGGAATGAGCAGTTCTTC	CASSSRQGRNEQFF
TRBV12-5	TRBJ2-3	NA	NA	TGTGCTAGTGGTATAAGCCGCCTTTCCTCCACAGATACGCAGTATTTT	CASGISRLSSTDTQYF
TRBV10-3	TRBJ2-2	TRBD2	NA	TGTGCCATCAGTGATAGGACTAGCGGGAAGCTTTTGGACACCGGGGAGCTGTTTTTT	CAISDRTSGKLLDTGELFF
TRBV6-5	TRBJ1-5	TRBD1	NA	TGTGCCAGCAGTTATGGACAGGATCGTCAGCCCCAGCATTTT	CASSYGQDRQPQHF
TRBV29-1	TRBJ2-2	NA	NA	TGCAGCGTCGAGGGCAGGGCCGGGGAGCTGTTTTTT	CSVEGRAGELFF
TRBV27	TRBJ2-1	TRBD2	NA	TGTGCCAGCAGTTTGTCTCGACTAGCGGGCCAGTACAATGAGCAGTTCTTC	CASSLSRLAGQYNEQFF
TRBV11-2	TRBJ2-1	NA	few	TGTGCCAGCAGCGGAGCACTGAGCTCCTACAATGAGCAGTTCTTC	CASSGALSSYNEQFF
TRBV7-2	TRBJ2-3	TRBD2	NA	TGTGCCAGCAGCCCGGGGGGGCGCACAGATACGCAGTATTTT	CASSPGGRTDTQYF
TRBV29-1	TRBJ2-6	NA	NA	TGCAGCGTTGTTGAGTCCGGGGCCAACGTCCTGACTTTC	CSVVESGANVLTF
TRBV9	TRBJ2-1	NA	few	TGTGCCAGCAGCTCACTCACAGGGGAGCAGTTCTTC	CASSSLTGEQFF
TRBV28	TRBJ2-7	NA	few	TGTGCCAGCAGTCCAATCAGGGGAGGCGAGCAGTACTTC	CASSPIRGGEQYF
TRBV7-3	TRBJ2-1	TRBD2	NA	TGTGCCAGCAGTTTTCTCGCGGGCGGGGGGCGAAACAATGAGCAGTTCTTC	CASSFLAGGGRNNEQFF
TRBV28	TRBJ2-6	TRBD1	once	TGTGCCAGCAGCTCCCCAGACAGGGCTGGGGCCAACGTCCTGACTTTC	CASSSPDRAGANVLTF
TRBV2	TRBJ2-7	TRBD2	NA	TGTGCCAGCAGTACCGGACTAGCGGGACTTTACGAGCAGTACTTC	CASSTGLAGLYEQYF
TRBV6-6	TRBJ2-7	TRBD1	NA	TGTGCCAGCAGTAGGGGACAGGGGGAGGACGAGCAGTACTTC	CASSRGQGEDEQYF
TRBV28	TRBJ2-5	NA	NA	TGTGCCAGCAGTCCTGACTTGGGGGAGGCGGTTTGGGAGACCCAGTACTTC	CASSPDLGEAVWETQYF
TRBV6-1	TRBJ2-7	NA	NA	TGTGCCAGCAGTGCAGGGACCGTAGGCGAGCAGTACTTC	CASSAGTVGEQYF
TRBV5-1	TRBJ2-2	NA	NA	TGCGCCAGCCACGAACCTCCCAGCGGGGAGCTGTTTTTT	CASHEPPSGELFF
TRBV28	TRBJ1-5	NA	NA	TGTGCCAGCAGTTTACAGGGTCTTCAGCCCCAGCATTTT	CASSLQGLQPQHF
TRBV2	TRBJ2-7	NA	once	TGTGCCAGCAGCATCACAGGGACCCTGGAAACCAACTTC	CASSITGTLETNF
TRBV30	TRBJ2-3	NA	NA	TGTGCCTGGAGTAGAACTTGGAGTCCCACAGATACGCAGTATTTT	CAWSRTWSPTDTQYF